What follows are 21 T cell receptor beta chains derived from one specimen sequenced in a study of PD-1 blockade in classical Hodgkin lymphoma. Each patient relapsed following autologous stem cell transplantation, and prior brentuximab vedotin exposure differed. The data were produced by immunoSEQ multiplex PCR, yet TCRdb's version contains in-frame clones alone and is incomplete. The sample includes 45,000 to 55,000 clones, 81% of them seen just once. Sequencing used peripheral blood mononuclear cells (PBMCs), obtained at baseline. The receptors were gathered from a human donor with classical Hodgkin lymphoma.

V gene TRBV6-1 combines with J gene TRBJ1-1; tentatively, D is TRBD1 (5 bases). Germline CDR1 MNHNS, CDR2 SASEGT. The ends were cut back, 5 bases at V and 5 bases at J, with 15 bases in the middle. There are 14 residues in the CDR3. This CDR3 is CASSPSNRKTEAFF. CDR3 coding DNA: TGTGCCAGCAGTCCCTCCAACAGGAAAACTGAAGCTTTCTTT.

The V call is TRBV6-6, the J call TRBJ2-7; the D is unclear. Germline lookup yields CDR1 MNHNY and CDR2 SVGAGI (reference sequence). The CDR3 contains 15 residues. Deletions cut 5 bases from V and 0 bases from J, with 14 bases between. Here the CDR3 DNA reads TGTGCCAGCAGTCTCACAATCGTAACCTCCTACGAGCAGTACGTC. This sequence encodes CASSLTIVTSYEQYV.

This clone was found a few times. V gene TRBV6-6 combines with J gene TRBJ1-2; the match to TRBD1 covers 8 bases. V was clipped by 6 bases and J by 3 bases; unmatched bases: 6. Germline V lookup: CDR1 MNHNY, CDR2 SVGAGI (reference sequence). The CDR3 extends over 14 amino acids. CDR3 DNA sequence: TGTGCCAGCAGAATACAGGGGGATTACTATGGCTACACCTTC. Amino acid sequence: CASRIQGDYYGYTF.

This sequence joins TRBV4-3 and TRBJ2-7; 13 positions match TRBD2. With 4 bases clipped from V and 7 bases from J, the junction kept 13 bases outside the gene matches. Germline lookup yields CDR1 LGHNA and CDR2 YSLEER. This CDR3 contains 17 residues. The CDR3 spells CASSPTRGTSGEGEQYF. In DNA form, the CDR3 reads TGCGCCAGCAGCCCAACCCGAGGGACTAGCGGGGAAGGGGAGCAGTACTTC.

This rearrangement joins TRBV12-5 to TRBJ2-7, with a tentative D call TRBD1 (6 bases). Trimming took 1 base from V and 4 from J, leaving 14 bases between them. The CDR3 loop spans 15 amino acids. CDR1 and CDR2 (germline): LGHNT, FRNRAP. The CDR3 here is CASGLAPGQVYEQYF. In DNA, the CDR3 is TGTGCTAGTGGTTTGGCCCCGGGACAAGTATACGAGCAGTACTTC.

CDR3 nucleotide sequence: TGTGCCAGCAGTTTATTCTCACTGGGGGACACTGAAGCTTTCTTT. The encoded protein is CASSLFSLGDTEAFF. V and J are TRBV11-3 and TRBJ1-1; D is perhaps TRBD1 (5 bases). The CDR3 extends over 15 amino acids. Germline CDR1 reads SGHNT; CDR2 reads YENEEA. V gave up 6 bases and J gave up 3 bases, with 17 bases separating them.

This chain joins TRBV29-1 and TRBJ2-3, with 7 bases identical to TRBD1. Unmatched junction bases numbered 16, after V lost 6 bases and J lost 4 bases. The CDR3 runs 16 residues. CDR1 and CDR2 from the germline V gene are SQVTM and ANQGSEA. This chain's CDR3 is CSVKTGTEGLADTQYF. In DNA, the CDR3 is TGCAGCGTGAAAACAGGGACAGAGGGGCTCGCAGATACGCAGTATTTT.

The rearrangement links TRBV19 to TRBJ2-1, with 11 bases lining up with TRBD2. Germline values: CDR1 LNHDA, CDR2 SQIVND (reference sequence). CDR3 length: 15 residues. The V and J ends lost 5 bases and 1 base, in that order; junction bases with no gene match: 1. CDR3 sequence: CASSRTSGSYNEQFF. Here the CDR3 DNA reads TGTGCCAGTAGTCGGACTAGCGGGTCCTACAATGAGCAGTTCTTC.

This chain uses TRBV2 with TRBJ1-2, with a tentative D call TRBD1 (5 bases). With 11 bases removed from V and 9 bases from J, the gap between germline ends came to 22 bases. The germline V gene has CDR1 SNHLY and CDR2 FYNNEI. CDR3 length: 13 residues. The CDR3: CAGHGAYTNRYTF. The CDR3 DNA is TGTGCCGGGCACGGGGCTTATACGAACCGCTACACCTTC.

This clone occurred a few times. The chain is built from TRBV7-9 and TRBJ2-3; no clear D. The CDR3 runs to 12 residues. CDR1 and CDR2 (germline): SEHNR, FQNEAQ (reference sequence). The V end lost 4 bases, the J end lost 2 bases, and 4 bases lay between the germline ends. The CDR3 here is CASSSITDTQYF. The CDR3 DNA sequence: TGTGCCAGCAGCTCTATCACAGATACGCAGTATTTT.

V gene TRBV29-1 combines with J gene TRBJ2-7; D gene unclear. Trimming left V 5 bases short and J 4 bases short, with 9 bases between. The CDR3 consists of 11 residues. CDR1 and CDR2 from the germline V gene are SQVTM and ANQGSEA. Here the CDR3 reads CSVLSVYEQYV. Written as DNA, the CDR3 is TGCAGCGTTCTGTCGGTTTACGAGCAGTACGTC.

This sequence joins TRBV10-3 and TRBJ1-5, with D possibly matching TRBD1 (6 bases). Trimming shortened V by 3 bases and J by 8 bases, and 17 bases separated the two germline ends. Germline CDR1 ENHRY, CDR2 SYGVKD. The CDR3 has 15 residues. CDR3 bases: TGTGCCATCAGTGAATCCGCGGGGGCCCTGGAGCCCCAGCATTTT. Translated: CAISESAGALEPQHF.

The chain employs TRBV7-6 and TRBJ2-6; D is uncertain. The CDR3 has 14 residues. V was shortened by 7 bases and J by 2 bases, with 9 bases between the two germline ends. Germline CDR1 is SGHVS and CDR2 is FNYEAQ. This CDR3 is CASTPPTGANVLTF. The CDR3 DNA is TGTGCCAGCACCCCCCCCACTGGGGCCAACGTCCTGACTTTC.

The J gene is TRBJ2-2, the V gene TRBV19; D gene unclear. This CDR3 is 14 amino acids long. CDR1 is LNHDA, CDR2 SQIVND, per germline (reference sequence). The ends were cut back, 1 base at V and 6 bases at J, with 9 bases in the middle. The CDR3: CASSIGGFPGELFF. CDR3 DNA sequence: TGTGCCAGTAGTATAGGGGGATTCCCCGGGGAGCTGTTTTTT.

A word on this clone: Relative to the germline gene, one junction end is altered; a read error may explain this. The chain uses TRBV7-3 and TRBJ2-1; TRBD2 aligns across 8 bases. CDR1 and CDR2 (germline): SGHTA, FQGTGA. The CDR3 contains 15 residues. Here the CDR3 DNA reads TGTGCTAGCAGCTTTGGGGACGGGAGGGCTAATGAGCAGTTCTTC. Translation: CASSFGDGRANEQFF.

This rearrangement joins TRBV2 to TRBJ1-5, with a tentative D call TRBD1 (5 bases). CDR1 and CDR2 (germline): SNHLY, FYNNEI. This CDR3 spans 12 amino acids. The DNA of the CDR3 is TGTGCAAGCCGGGGGAGGGGTGGTCCCCAGCATTTT. The encoded protein is CASRGRGGPQHF.

The chain joins TRBV7-2 to TRBJ2-5; 7 bases agree with TRBD2. This CDR3 comprises 14 residues. V was clipped by 8 bases and J by 2 bases; unmatched bases: 8. Looked up from germline, CDR1 is SGHTA and CDR2 is FQGNSA. The CDR3 spells CASSGGSRQETQYF. CDR3 in DNA: TGTGCCAGCTCGGGCGGGAGCAGGCAAGAGACCCAGTACTTC.

This clone was seen only once. The chain is built from TRBV7-9 and TRBJ1-2; a weak D match, TRBD1 (5 bases). The CDR3 is 14 residues long. Trimming removed 1 base at V and 0 bases at J, with 6 bases between. CDR1 SEHNR and CDR2 FQNEAQ come from the germline V gene (reference sequence). CDR3 in amino acids: CASSLGGANYGYTF. The CDR3 DNA sequence: TGTGCCAGCAGCTTAGGAGGGGCTAACTATGGCTACACCTTC.

V is TRBV27 and J is TRBJ2-1; D is unclear. Germline V CDR1 and CDR2: MNHEY, SMNVEV (reference sequence). The CDR3 has 11 residues. The V and J ends lost 2 bases and 7 bases respectively, with 3 bases between them. CDR3 protein: CASSLRNEQFF. The CDR3 DNA is TGTGCCAGCAGTTTACGAAATGAGCAGTTCTTC.

The rearrangement joins TRBV6-6 to TRBJ2-5; tentatively, D is TRBD2 (6 bases). Germline-derived CDR1 and CDR2 are MNHNY and SVGAGI (reference sequence). The CDR3 is 13 residues long. Trimming took 2 bases from V and 5 from J, leaving 9 bases between them. CDR3 sequence: CASSYPGVETQYF. The CDR3 DNA reads as TGTGCCAGCAGTTACCCGGGAGTGGAGACCCAGTACTTC.

CDR3 coding DNA: TGCGCCAGCAGCCGGCGACTGGTGCGCACAGATACGCAGTATTTT. Encoded protein: CASSRRLVRTDTQYF. The genes are TRBV4-3 and TRBJ2-3; D gene unclear. This CDR3 comprises 15 residues. Germline CDR1 LGHNA, CDR2 YSLEER. V shed 4 bases and J shed 1 base, with 12 bases lying between them.